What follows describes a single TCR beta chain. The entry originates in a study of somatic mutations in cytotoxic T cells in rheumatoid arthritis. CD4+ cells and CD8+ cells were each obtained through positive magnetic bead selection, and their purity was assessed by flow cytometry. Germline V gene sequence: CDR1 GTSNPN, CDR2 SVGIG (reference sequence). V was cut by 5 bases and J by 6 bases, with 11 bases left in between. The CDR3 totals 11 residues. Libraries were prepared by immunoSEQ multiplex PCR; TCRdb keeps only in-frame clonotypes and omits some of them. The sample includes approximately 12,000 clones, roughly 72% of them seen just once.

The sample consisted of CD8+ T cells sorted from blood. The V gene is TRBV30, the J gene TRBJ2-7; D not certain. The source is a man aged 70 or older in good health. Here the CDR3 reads CAWSAPPEQYF. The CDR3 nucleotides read TGTGCCTGGTCCGCCCCCCCCGAGCAGTACTTC.